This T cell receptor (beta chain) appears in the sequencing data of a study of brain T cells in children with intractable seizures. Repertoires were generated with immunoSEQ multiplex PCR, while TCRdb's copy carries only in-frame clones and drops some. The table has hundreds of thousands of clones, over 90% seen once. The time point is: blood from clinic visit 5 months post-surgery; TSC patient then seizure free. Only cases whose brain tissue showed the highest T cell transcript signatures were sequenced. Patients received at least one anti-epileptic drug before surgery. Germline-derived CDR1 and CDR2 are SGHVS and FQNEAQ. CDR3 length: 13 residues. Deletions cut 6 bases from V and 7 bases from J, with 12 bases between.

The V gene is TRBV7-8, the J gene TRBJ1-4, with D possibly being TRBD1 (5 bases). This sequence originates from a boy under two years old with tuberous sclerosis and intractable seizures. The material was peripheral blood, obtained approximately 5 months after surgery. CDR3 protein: CASRRGVAEKLFF. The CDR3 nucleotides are TGTGCCAGCAGACGAGGGGTTGCTGAAAAACTGTTTTTT.